These T cell receptor beta chains were read from a single sample in a study of blood T cell repertoires in COVID-19. TCRdb keeps only in-frame clones here, not all; method: immunoSEQ multiplex PCR. The table lists about 300,000 clones, about 82% of them singletons, with around 1.7% in the top ten. Specimen: peripheral blood. The receptors were gathered from a woman between 50 and 59 years old with acute or convalescent COVID-19. CDR3s include the opening cysteine and the closing phenylalanine or tryptophan. The D gene is left open where the match is weak. Clone size is not always given. Where it is, it says once, few, many or a class for expanded clones.

CDR3nt: TGCGCCAGCAGCCAAGATCAGGTTCCTCACACAGATACGCAGTATTTT
CDR3aa: CASSQDQVPHTDTQYF
d_gene: -
abundance: -
j_gene: TRBJ2-3
v_gene: TRBV4-3

CDR3nt: TGTGCCACCAGCAGAGACGGGAGAATCCCAGATACGCAGTATTTT
CDR3aa: CATSRDGRIPDTQYF
d_gene: -
abundance: -
j_gene: TRBJ2-3
v_gene: TRBV15

CDR3nt: TGTGCCAGTAGTAGACAGGGGTATTCACCCCTCCACTTT
CDR3aa: CASSRQGYSPLHF
d_gene: TRBD1
abundance: few
j_gene: TRBJ1-6
v_gene: TRBV19

CDR3nt: TGCGCCAGCAGCCGGGCGGTGGGACAGGGGGTAGTTGGTACTGAAGCTTTCTTT
CDR3aa: CASSRAVGQGVVGTEAFF
d_gene: TRBD1
abundance: -
j_gene: TRBJ1-1
v_gene: TRBV5-1

CDR3nt: TGCGCCAGCAGCCAAGGACAGGGGTTCAACATTCAGTACTTC
CDR3aa: CASSQGQGFNIQYF
d_gene: TRBD1
abundance: -
j_gene: TRBJ2-4
v_gene: TRBV4-3

CDR3nt: TGCAGCGTTGAACGTAAGCTGAACACTGAAGCTTTCTTT
CDR3aa: CSVERKLNTEAFF
d_gene: -
abundance: once
j_gene: TRBJ1-1
v_gene: TRBV29-1

CDR3nt: TGTGCCAGCACTATCTCCCCCCCCTGGTACACTGAAGCTTTCTTT
CDR3aa: CASTISPPWYTEAFF
d_gene: -
abundance: -
j_gene: TRBJ1-1
v_gene: TRBV28

CDR3nt: TGTGCCAGCCGAGCGCTAGCGGGAACCTACGAGCAGTACTTC
CDR3aa: CASRALAGTYEQYF
d_gene: TRBD2
abundance: -
j_gene: TRBJ2-7
v_gene: TRBV27

CDR3nt: TGTGCCAGCAGTTTATTGGAGGGACTAGCGGGAGTCCACGAGCAGTACTTC
CDR3aa: CASSLLEGLAGVHEQYF
d_gene: TRBD2
abundance: -
j_gene: TRBJ2-7
v_gene: TRBV28

CDR3nt: TGCGCCAGCAGCTTATCGGGACAGGGAGGCACTGAAGCTTTCTTT
CDR3aa: CASSLSGQGGTEAFF
d_gene: TRBD1
abundance: -
j_gene: TRBJ1-1
v_gene: TRBV5-1

CDR3nt: TGTGCCAGCAGGGCTGGGAGGGAGGCAGATACGCAGTATTTT
CDR3aa: CASRAGREADTQYF
d_gene: TRBD2
abundance: -
j_gene: TRBJ2-3
v_gene: TRBV9

CDR3nt: TGTGCCAGTAGTATCCGATATTGGGGGGAGAGTCAGCCCCAGCATTTT
CDR3aa: CASSIRYWGESQPQHF
d_gene: -
abundance: -
j_gene: TRBJ1-5
v_gene: TRBV19

CDR3nt: TGTGCCAGTAGTAGCGGGAGGCCACTCACAGATACGCAGTATTTT
CDR3aa: CASSSGRPLTDTQYF
d_gene: TRBD2
abundance: -
j_gene: TRBJ2-3
v_gene: TRBV19

CDR3nt: TGTGCCAGTAGTAAGAACTCGGTCACCGGGGAGCTGTTTTTT
CDR3aa: CASSKNSVTGELFF
d_gene: -
abundance: -
j_gene: TRBJ2-2
v_gene: TRBV19

CDR3nt: TGTGCCAGCTCACCACCGGGTCCAGCACTAACCGACAATCAGCCCCAGCATTTT
CDR3aa: CASSPPGPALTDNQPQHF
d_gene: -
abundance: -
j_gene: TRBJ1-5
v_gene: TRBV18

CDR3nt: TGTGCCAGCAGTTTCCAGGCAGGGGGATTCTATGGCTACACCTTC
CDR3aa: CASSFQAGGFYGYTF
d_gene: TRBD1
abundance: few
j_gene: TRBJ1-2
v_gene: TRBV28

CDR3nt: TGTGCCAGCAGCCAAGCAGGTTCGACTGAAAAACTGTTTTTT
CDR3aa: CASSQAGSTEKLFF
d_gene: -
abundance: -
j_gene: TRBJ1-4
v_gene: TRBV3-1/TRBV3-2

CDR3nt: TGCGCCAGCAGCTTGGGTCCCCGGACAGCAGATACGCAGTATTTT
CDR3aa: CASSLGPRTADTQYF
d_gene: -
abundance: few
j_gene: TRBJ2-3
v_gene: TRBV5-1

CDR3nt: TGTGCCACCAGTGATACGAGGACAGGGGAACAGGAAAAACTGTTTTTT
CDR3aa: CATSDTRTGEQEKLFF
d_gene: TRBD1
abundance: -
j_gene: TRBJ1-4
v_gene: TRBV24-1

CDR3nt: TGTGCCACCAAGGCGGGACAGAGTTACTACGAGCAGTACTTC
CDR3aa: CATKAGQSYYEQYF
d_gene: -
abundance: once
j_gene: TRBJ2-7
v_gene: TRBV19

CDR3nt: TGTGCCAGCAGCTTATGGGCAACCTCTGGGGCCAACGTCCTGACTTTC
CDR3aa: CASSLWATSGANVLTF
d_gene: -
abundance: -
j_gene: TRBJ2-6
v_gene: TRBV7-3

CDR3nt: TGCAGTGCGCCGAGGAGCGGCTACACCTTC
CDR3aa: CSAPRSGYTF
d_gene: -
abundance: -
j_gene: TRBJ1-2
v_gene: TRBV20-1

CDR3nt: TGTGCCAGCAGCATTGCGGGCCAGTCCGTGTGGGATTATGGCTACACCTTC
CDR3aa: CASSIAGQSVWDYGYTF
d_gene: -
abundance: -
j_gene: TRBJ1-2
v_gene: TRBV11-2

CDR3nt: TGTGCCACCAGCAGAGGTCCGTTAGAAAGTGGGGGCTTT
CDR3aa: CATSRGPLESGGF
d_gene: -
abundance: -
j_gene: TRBJ2-3
v_gene: TRBV15

CDR3nt: TGTGCCTGGAGTGTAGGAGCGGGAGTTGAAGATACGCAGTATTTT
CDR3aa: CAWSVGAGVEDTQYF
d_gene: TRBD2
abundance: -
j_gene: TRBJ2-3
v_gene: TRBV30

CDR3nt: TGTGCCAGCAGTCCCGGACAGGGGGAAGAATACACTGAAGCTTTCTTT
CDR3aa: CASSPGQGEEYTEAFF
d_gene: TRBD1
abundance: -
j_gene: TRBJ1-1
v_gene: TRBV6-7

CDR3nt: TGTGCCAGCTCACCAAACAGGGACCTTGCAACTAATGAAAAACTGTTTTTT
CDR3aa: CASSPNRDLATNEKLFF
d_gene: -
abundance: once
j_gene: TRBJ1-4
v_gene: TRBV18

CDR3nt: TGTGCCAGCAGACTAGCGGGACTAGCGGGCACAGATACGCAGTATTTT
CDR3aa: CASRLAGLAGTDTQYF
d_gene: TRBD2
abundance: -
j_gene: TRBJ2-3
v_gene: TRBV7-9

CDR3nt: TGCGCCAGCGGTGGACAGGGTCACCAAGAGACCCAGTACTTC
CDR3aa: CASGGQGHQETQYF
d_gene: TRBD1
abundance: -
j_gene: TRBJ2-5
v_gene: TRBV5-1

CDR3nt: TGTGCCAGCAGCCAAGACGGGACAGGGGAAGAGACCCAGTACTTC
CDR3aa: CASSQDGTGEETQYF
d_gene: TRBD1
abundance: -
j_gene: TRBJ2-5
v_gene: TRBV4-2

CDR3nt: TGTGCCAGCAGCTTGTGGACAGGGGGAACCGGGGAGCTGTTTTTT
CDR3aa: CASSLWTGGTGELFF
d_gene: TRBD1
abundance: few
j_gene: TRBJ2-2
v_gene: TRBV7-2

CDR3nt: TGTGCCAGCAGCCCCTCGGGACACGTAACCACCCAAGAGACCCAGTACTTC
CDR3aa: CASSPSGHVTTQETQYF
d_gene: -
abundance: once
j_gene: TRBJ2-5
v_gene: TRBV5-8

CDR3nt: TGTGCCAGCAGGCCAATGGGACTAGCGGGAGATACGCAGTATTTT
CDR3aa: CASRPMGLAGDTQYF
d_gene: TRBD2
abundance: few
j_gene: TRBJ2-3
v_gene: TRBV6-4

CDR3nt: TGTGCCAGCAGCCTCAGCGGGAGGATCTTCAATGAGCAGTTCTTC
CDR3aa: CASSLSGRIFNEQFF
d_gene: TRBD2
abundance: -
j_gene: TRBJ2-1
v_gene: TRBV5-4

CDR3nt: TGTGCCAGCGGCCGGGACAGGGACTACGAGCAGTACTTC
CDR3aa: CASGRDRDYEQYF
d_gene: TRBD1
abundance: -
j_gene: TRBJ2-7
v_gene: TRBV6-5

CDR3nt: TGTGCCTGGAGTTCAGGGGCCGCTAGCACAGATACGCAGTATTTT
CDR3aa: CAWSSGAASTDTQYF
d_gene: -
abundance: -
j_gene: TRBJ2-3
v_gene: TRBV30

CDR3nt: TGTGCCAGCAGTGAAGCGGGCTTATCCGATACGCAGTATTTT
CDR3aa: CASSEAGLSDTQYF
d_gene: -
abundance: -
j_gene: TRBJ2-3
v_gene: TRBV6-1

CDR3nt: TGCAGTGCTAGTTGGGGACAGGCTAACTCTGGAAACACCATATATTTT
CDR3aa: CSASWGQANSGNTIYF
d_gene: TRBD1
abundance: -
j_gene: TRBJ1-3
v_gene: TRBV20-1

CDR3nt: TGTGCCAGCAGACCAGGGATGAACACTGAAGCTTTCTTT
CDR3aa: CASRPGMNTEAFF
d_gene: -
abundance: -
j_gene: TRBJ1-1
v_gene: TRBV28

CDR3nt: TGTGCCAGCAGCTACCGGGGGGGACAAGGAGCTTTCTTT
CDR3aa: CASSYRGGQGAFF
d_gene: -
abundance: -
j_gene: TRBJ1-1
v_gene: TRBV5-6

CDR3nt: TGTGCCAGCAGCTTAGCCAGGGTGGATAACACTGAAGCTTTCTTT
CDR3aa: CASSLARVDNTEAFF
d_gene: -
abundance: -
j_gene: TRBJ1-1
v_gene: TRBV11-1

CDR3nt: TGTGCCAGCAGCCCGGACAGGGGGAACGCGGGAGGATCCCCAGATACGCAGTATTTT
CDR3aa: CASSPDRGNAGGSPDTQYF
d_gene: TRBD1
abundance: -
j_gene: TRBJ2-3
v_gene: TRBV28

CDR3nt: TGTGCCAGCAGCGCGGGACCGTCGGCCTCTGGGGCCAACGTCCTGACTTTC
CDR3aa: CASSAGPSASGANVLTF
d_gene: -
abundance: -
j_gene: TRBJ2-6
v_gene: TRBV7-9

CDR3nt: TGTGCCAGCAGCCAAGGTCCAGGACTGTTTTTT
CDR3aa: CASSQGPGLFF
d_gene: -
abundance: once
j_gene: TRBJ1-4
v_gene: TRBV3-1/TRBV3-2

CDR3nt: TGTGCCAGCAGTTTAACAGGGGAGAGTAAAGAGACCCAGTACTTC
CDR3aa: CASSLTGESKETQYF
d_gene: TRBD1
abundance: -
j_gene: TRBJ2-5
v_gene: TRBV28

CDR3nt: TGTGCCAGCAGCTTAGAGGACACCAGCTTCTACGAGCAGTACTTC
CDR3aa: CASSLEDTSFYEQYF
d_gene: -
abundance: -
j_gene: TRBJ2-7
v_gene: TRBV11-2

CDR3nt: TGTGCCAGCAGTTTATCCCATGATTCACCCCTCCACTTT
CDR3aa: CASSLSHDSPLHF
d_gene: -
abundance: -
j_gene: TRBJ1-6
v_gene: TRBV12-3/TRBV12-4

CDR3nt: TGTGCCAGCAGACGGAATATAGCGGGGGCCTACAATGAGCAGTTCTTC
CDR3aa: CASRRNIAGAYNEQFF
d_gene: TRBD2
abundance: -
j_gene: TRBJ2-1
v_gene: TRBV5-6

CDR3nt: TGTGCCAGTAGTATAGGGTCAGGGGGCACTGAAGCTTTCTTT
CDR3aa: CASSIGSGGTEAFF
d_gene: TRBD1
abundance: -
j_gene: TRBJ1-1
v_gene: TRBV19

CDR3nt: TGTGCCAGCTCCGAACTTCTAGCGGAAGAGACCCAGTACTTC
CDR3aa: CASSELLAEETQYF
d_gene: TRBD2
abundance: -
j_gene: TRBJ2-5
v_gene: TRBV18

CDR3nt: TGTGCCAGCAGCTTAGGTTACACGTTGTCTGATATGTGGAACACCGGGGAGCTGTTTTTT
CDR3aa: CASSLGYTLSDMWNTGELFF
d_gene: -
abundance: -
j_gene: TRBJ2-2
v_gene: TRBV11-3

CDR3nt: TGTGCCAGCAGCTTTGGAAGGTGGAGTGAAGCTTTCTTT
CDR3aa: CASSFGRWSEAFF
d_gene: -
abundance: -
j_gene: TRBJ1-1
v_gene: TRBV7-9

CDR3nt: TGTGCCAGCTCACCCTTGGGAGATAGTCAGCCCCAGCATTTT
CDR3aa: CASSPLGDSQPQHF
d_gene: -
abundance: -
j_gene: TRBJ1-5
v_gene: TRBV18

CDR3nt: TGTGCCAGCAATTTACTAGCGGGAGAGGATACGCAGTATTTT
CDR3aa: CASNLLAGEDTQYF
d_gene: TRBD2
abundance: -
j_gene: TRBJ2-3
v_gene: TRBV28

CDR3nt: TGTGCCAGCAGCTTGGGTTACGGGAGCGCTTCCTACAATGAGCAGTTCTTC
CDR3aa: CASSLGYGSASYNEQFF
d_gene: -
abundance: -
j_gene: TRBJ2-1
v_gene: TRBV7-6

CDR3nt: TGTGCCAGCAGCCCGTCTCACACAACTAATGAAAAACTGTTTTTT
CDR3aa: CASSPSHTTNEKLFF
d_gene: -
abundance: -
j_gene: TRBJ1-4
v_gene: TRBV7-2

CDR3nt: TGTGCCAGTAGTATGCTAGCGGGAGGAATCAATGAGCAGTTCTTC
CDR3aa: CASSMLAGGINEQFF
d_gene: TRBD2
abundance: -
j_gene: TRBJ2-1
v_gene: TRBV19

CDR3nt: TGCGCCAGCAGCCCCGCAACAGAGACTAGCAGGGAGACCCAGTACTTC
CDR3aa: CASSPATETSRETQYF
d_gene: TRBD2
abundance: -
j_gene: TRBJ2-5
v_gene: TRBV4-1

CDR3nt: TGTGCCAGCAGTACCGGGACAGGGTTCCTCTCTGGGGCCAACGTCCTGACTTTC
CDR3aa: CASSTGTGFLSGANVLTF
d_gene: TRBD1
abundance: -
j_gene: TRBJ2-6
v_gene: TRBV19